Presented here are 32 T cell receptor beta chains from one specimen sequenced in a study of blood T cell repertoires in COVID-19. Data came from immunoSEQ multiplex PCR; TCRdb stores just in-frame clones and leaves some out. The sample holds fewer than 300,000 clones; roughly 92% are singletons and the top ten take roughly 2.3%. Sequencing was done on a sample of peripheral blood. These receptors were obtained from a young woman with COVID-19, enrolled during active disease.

In DNA form, the CDR3 reads TGTGCCAGTAGTATAGATCTATCTATTGGACTAGCGGGAGTAGATACGCAGTATTTT. This encodes CASSIDLSIGLAGVDTQYF. The chain uses TRBV19 and TRBJ2-3; 13 nucleotides match TRBD2. J lost 5 bases, V lost 0 bases, and 11 bases had no gene match. Germline V gives CDR1 LNHDA, CDR2 SQIVND (reference sequence). This CDR3 spans 19 amino acids.

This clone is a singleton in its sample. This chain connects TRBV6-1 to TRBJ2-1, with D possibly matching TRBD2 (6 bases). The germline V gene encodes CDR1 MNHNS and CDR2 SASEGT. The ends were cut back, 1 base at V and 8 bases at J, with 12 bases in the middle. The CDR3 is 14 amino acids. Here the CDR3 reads CASSEGWRADEQFF. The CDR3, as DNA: TGTGCCAGCAGTGAAGGTTGGAGGGCCGATGAGCAGTTCTTC.

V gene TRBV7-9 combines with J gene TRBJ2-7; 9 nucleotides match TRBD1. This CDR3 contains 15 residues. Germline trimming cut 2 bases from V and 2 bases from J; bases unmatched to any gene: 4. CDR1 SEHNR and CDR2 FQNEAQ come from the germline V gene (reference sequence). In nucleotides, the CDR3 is TGTGCCAGCAGCTTACATGGGACAGGGCCCTACGAGCAGTACTTC. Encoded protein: CASSLHGTGPYEQYF. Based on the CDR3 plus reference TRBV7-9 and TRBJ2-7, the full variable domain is DTGVSQNPRHKITKRGQNVTFRCDPISEHNRLYWYRQTLGQGPEFLTYFQNEAQLEKSRLLSDRFSAERPKGSFSTLEIQRTEQGDSAMYLCASSLHGTGPYEQYFGPGTRLTVT.

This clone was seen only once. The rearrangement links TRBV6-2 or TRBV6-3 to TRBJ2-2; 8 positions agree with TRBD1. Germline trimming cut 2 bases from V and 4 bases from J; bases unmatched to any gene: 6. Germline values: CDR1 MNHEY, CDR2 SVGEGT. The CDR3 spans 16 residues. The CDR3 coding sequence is TGTGCCAGCAGTTACGCGGGACAGGTCACCACCGGGGAGCTGTTTTTT. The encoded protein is CASSYAGQVTTGELFF.

The CDR3, as DNA: TGTGCCAGCAGCTTCCTATCAGGGGCTGCTGGCTACACCTTC. Encoded protein: CASSFLSGAAGYTF. This chain uses TRBV5-6 with TRBJ1-2; D is possibly TRBD1 (6 bases). The CDR3 runs 14 residues. Germline lookup yields CDR1 SGHDT and CDR2 YYEEEE. V lost 2 bases and J 7 bases, leaving 15 bases between the germline ends.

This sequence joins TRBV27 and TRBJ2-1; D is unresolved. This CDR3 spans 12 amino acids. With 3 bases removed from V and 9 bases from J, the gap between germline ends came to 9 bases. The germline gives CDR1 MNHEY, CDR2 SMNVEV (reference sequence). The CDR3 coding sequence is TGTGCCAGCAGTTTTTCGGCGGCTGAGCAGTTCTTC. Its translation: CASSFSAAEQFF.

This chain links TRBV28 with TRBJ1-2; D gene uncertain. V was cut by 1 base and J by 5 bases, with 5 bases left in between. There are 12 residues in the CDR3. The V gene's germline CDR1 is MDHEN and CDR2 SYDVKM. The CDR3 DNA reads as TGTGCCAGCAGTTTATTGACTTATGGCTACACCTTC. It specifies CASSLLTYGYTF.

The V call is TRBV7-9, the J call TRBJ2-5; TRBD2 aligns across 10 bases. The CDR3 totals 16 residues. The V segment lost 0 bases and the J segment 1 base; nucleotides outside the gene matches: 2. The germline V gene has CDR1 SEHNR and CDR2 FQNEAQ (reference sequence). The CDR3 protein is CASSLASSGGQETQYF. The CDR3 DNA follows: TGTGCCAGCAGCTTAGCTTCTAGCGGGGGCCAAGAGACCCAGTACTTC.

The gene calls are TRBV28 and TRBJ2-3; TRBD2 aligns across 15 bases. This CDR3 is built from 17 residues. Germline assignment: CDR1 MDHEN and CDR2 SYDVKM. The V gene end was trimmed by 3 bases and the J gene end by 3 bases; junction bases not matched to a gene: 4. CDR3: CASSFPGTSGRTDTQYF. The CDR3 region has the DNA TGTGCCAGCAGTTTCCCTGGGACTAGCGGGAGGACAGATACGCAGTATTTT.

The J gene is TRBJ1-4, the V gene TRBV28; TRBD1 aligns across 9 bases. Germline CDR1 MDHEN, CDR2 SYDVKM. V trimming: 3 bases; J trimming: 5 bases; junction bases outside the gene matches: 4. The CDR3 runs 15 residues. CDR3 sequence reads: CASSFRQGGNEKLFF. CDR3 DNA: TGTGCCAGCAGTTTTCGACAGGGGGGGAATGAAAAACTGTTTTTT. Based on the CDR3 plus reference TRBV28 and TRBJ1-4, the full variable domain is DVKVTQSSRYLVKRTGEKVFLECVQDMDHENMFWYRQDPGLGLRLIYFSYDVKMKEKGDIPEGYSVSREKKERFSLILESASTNQTSMYLCASSFRQGGNEKLFFGSGTQLSVL.

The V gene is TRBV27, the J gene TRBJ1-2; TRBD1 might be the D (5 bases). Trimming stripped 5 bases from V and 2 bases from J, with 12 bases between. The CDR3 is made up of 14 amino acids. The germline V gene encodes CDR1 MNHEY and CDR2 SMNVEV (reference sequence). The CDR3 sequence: CASSGLGQNYGYTF. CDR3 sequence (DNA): TGTGCCAGCAGTGGCTTGGGGCAGAACTATGGCTACACCTTC.

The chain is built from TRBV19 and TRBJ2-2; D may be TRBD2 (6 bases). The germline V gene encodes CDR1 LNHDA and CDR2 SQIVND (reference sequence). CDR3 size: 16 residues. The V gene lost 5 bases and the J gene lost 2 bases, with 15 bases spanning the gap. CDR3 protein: CASSGDGRGNTGELFF. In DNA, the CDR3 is TGTGCCAGTAGTGGGGACGGGAGAGGAAACACCGGGGAGCTGTTTTTT.

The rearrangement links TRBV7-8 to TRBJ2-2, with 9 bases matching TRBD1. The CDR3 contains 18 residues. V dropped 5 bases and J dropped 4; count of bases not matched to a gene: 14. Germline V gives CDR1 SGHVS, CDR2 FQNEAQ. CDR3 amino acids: CASSKIAPGQGSTGELFF. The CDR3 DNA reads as TGTGCCAGCAGCAAGATAGCTCCGGGACAGGGCTCCACCGGGGAGCTGTTTTTT.

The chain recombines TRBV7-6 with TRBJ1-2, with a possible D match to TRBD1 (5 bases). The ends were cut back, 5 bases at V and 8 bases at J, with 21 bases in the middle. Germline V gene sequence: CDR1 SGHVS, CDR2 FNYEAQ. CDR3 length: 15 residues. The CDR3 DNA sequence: TGTGCCAGCAGCCCAATGGGGGGGTTGCCGGAAGGCTACACCTTC. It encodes CASSPMGGLPEGYTF. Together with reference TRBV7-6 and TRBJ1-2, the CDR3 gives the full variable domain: GAGVSQSPRYKVTKRGQDVALRCDPISGHVSLYWYRQALGQGPEFLTYFNYEAQQDKSGLPNDRFSAERPEGSISTLTIQRTEQRDSAMYRCASSPMGGLPEGYTFGSGTRLTVV.

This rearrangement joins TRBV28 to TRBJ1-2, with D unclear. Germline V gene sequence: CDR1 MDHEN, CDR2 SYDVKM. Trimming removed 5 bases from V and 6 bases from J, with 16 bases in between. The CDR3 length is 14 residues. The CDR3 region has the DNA TGTGCCAGCAGTCCACCCCACGTGAGGGATGGCTACACCTTC. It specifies CASSPPHVRDGYTF.

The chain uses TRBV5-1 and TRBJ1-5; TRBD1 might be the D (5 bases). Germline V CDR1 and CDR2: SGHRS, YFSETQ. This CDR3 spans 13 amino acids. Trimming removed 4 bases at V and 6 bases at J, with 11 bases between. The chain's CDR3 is CASSGATGQPQHF. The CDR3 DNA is TGCGCCAGCAGCGGAGCAACAGGTCAGCCCCAGCATTTT.

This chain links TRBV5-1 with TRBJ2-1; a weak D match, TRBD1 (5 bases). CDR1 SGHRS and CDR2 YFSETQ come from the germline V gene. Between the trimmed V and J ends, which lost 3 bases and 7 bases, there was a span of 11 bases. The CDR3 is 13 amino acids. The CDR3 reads CASSSLRQNEQFF. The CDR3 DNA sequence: TGCGCCAGCAGCTCCCTTAGACAGAATGAGCAGTTCTTC. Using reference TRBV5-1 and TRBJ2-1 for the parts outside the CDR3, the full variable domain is KAGVTQTPRYLIKTRGQQVTLSCSPISGHRSVSWYQQTPGQGLQFLFEYFSETQRNKGNFPGRFSGRQFSNSRSEMNVSTLELGDSALYLCASSSLRQNEQFFGPGTRLTVL.

The CDR3 reads CASSLATSADTQYF. The CDR3 DNA follows: TGTGCCAGCAGCTTAGCGACTTCCGCAGATACGCAGTATTTT. V usage is TRBV7-8 and J usage is TRBJ2-3; D not certain. This CDR3 is 14 amino acids long. Germline V gene data show CDR1 as SGHVS and CDR2 as FQNEAQ. The V gene lost 0 bases and the J gene lost 4 bases, with 8 bases spanning the gap.

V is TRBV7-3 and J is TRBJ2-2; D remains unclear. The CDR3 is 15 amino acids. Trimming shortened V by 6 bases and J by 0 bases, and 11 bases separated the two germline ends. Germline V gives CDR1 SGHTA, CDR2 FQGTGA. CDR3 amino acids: CASSPYAANTGELFF. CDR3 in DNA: TGTGCCAGCAGTCCTTATGCAGCGAACACCGGGGAGCTGTTTTTT. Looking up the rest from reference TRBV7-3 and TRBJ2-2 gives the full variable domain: GAGVSQTPSNKVTEKGKYVELRCDPISGHTALYWYRQSLGQGPEFLIYFQGTGAADDSGLPNDRFFAVRPEGSVSTLKIQRTERGDSAVYLCASSPYAANTGELFFGEGSRLTVL.

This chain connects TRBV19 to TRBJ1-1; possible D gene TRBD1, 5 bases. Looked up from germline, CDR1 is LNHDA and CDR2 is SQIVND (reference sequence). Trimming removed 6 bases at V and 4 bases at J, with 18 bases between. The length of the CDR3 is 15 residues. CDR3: CASSARVGGITEAFF. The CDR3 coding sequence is TGTGCCAGTAGCGCTCGTGTCGGGGGAATCACTGAAGCTTTCTTT.

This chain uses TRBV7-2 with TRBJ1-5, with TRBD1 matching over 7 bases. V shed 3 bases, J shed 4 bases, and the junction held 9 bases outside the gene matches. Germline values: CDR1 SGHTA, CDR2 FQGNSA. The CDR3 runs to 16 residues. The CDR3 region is CASSLSTGRSNQPQHF. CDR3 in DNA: TGTGCCAGCAGCTTGTCGACAGGGCGATCTAATCAGCCCCAGCATTTT.

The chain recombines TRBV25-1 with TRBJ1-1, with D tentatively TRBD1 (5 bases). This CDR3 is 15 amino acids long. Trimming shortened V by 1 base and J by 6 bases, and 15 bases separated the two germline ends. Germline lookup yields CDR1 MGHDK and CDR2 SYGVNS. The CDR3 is CASSESLGGEAEAFF. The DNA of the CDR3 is TGTGCCAGCAGTGAATCTTTGGGAGGGGAGGCTGAAGCTTTCTTT.

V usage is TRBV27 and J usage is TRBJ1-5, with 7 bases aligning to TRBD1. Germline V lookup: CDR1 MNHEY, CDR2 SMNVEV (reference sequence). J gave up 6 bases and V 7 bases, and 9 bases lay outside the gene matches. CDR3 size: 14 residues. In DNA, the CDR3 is TGTGCCAGCAAACCTGGGACAGCTGGTCAGCCCCAGCATTTT. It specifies CASKPGTAGQPQHF.

CDR3 loop: CASSQGPGGYTF. The CDR3 DNA sequence: TGTGCCAGCAGCCAAGGACCGGGGGGCTACACCTTC. The chain couples TRBV3-1 (or the pseudogene TRBV3-2) to TRBJ1-2; D is undetermined. V gave up 1 base and J gave up 8 bases, with 8 bases separating them. CDR1 and CDR2 from the germline V gene are LGHDT and YNNKEL (reference sequence). The CDR3 loop spans 12 amino acids.

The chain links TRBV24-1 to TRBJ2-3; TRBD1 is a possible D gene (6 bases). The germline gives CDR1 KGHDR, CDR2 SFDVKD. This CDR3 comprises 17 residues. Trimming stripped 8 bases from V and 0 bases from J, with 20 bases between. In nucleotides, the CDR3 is TGTGCCACCACCACGTTTAACAGGGTAGGTAGCACAGATACGCAGTATTTT. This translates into CATTTFNRVGSTDTQYF.

In DNA form, the CDR3 reads TGTGCCAGCAGCCTCTACGGGACAGGGGACTATGGCTACACCTTC. Protein sequence: CASSLYGTGDYGYTF. The V gene is TRBV3-1 (or the pseudogene TRBV3-2), the J gene TRBJ1-2; 10 nucleotides agree with TRBD1. Unmatched junction bases numbered 5, after V lost 4 bases and J lost 3 bases. From germline, CDR1 is LGHDT and CDR2 YNNKEL (reference sequence). The CDR3 runs to 15 residues.

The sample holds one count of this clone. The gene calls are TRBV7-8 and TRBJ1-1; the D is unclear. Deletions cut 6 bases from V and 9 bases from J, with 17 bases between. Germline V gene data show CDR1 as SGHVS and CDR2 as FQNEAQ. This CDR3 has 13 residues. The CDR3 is CASSHPGVLQAFF. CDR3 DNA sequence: TGTGCCAGCAGTCATCCAGGTGTTCTACAAGCTTTCTTT.

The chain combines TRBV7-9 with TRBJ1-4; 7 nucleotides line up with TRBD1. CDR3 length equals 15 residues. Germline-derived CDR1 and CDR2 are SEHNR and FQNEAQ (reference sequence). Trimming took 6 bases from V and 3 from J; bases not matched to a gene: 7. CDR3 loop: CASSYTGAPNEKLFF. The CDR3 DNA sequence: TGTGCCAGCAGTTATACAGGGGCCCCTAATGAAAAACTGTTTTTT.

In DNA form, the CDR3 reads TGTGCCAGCAGCCCACGTTGGGAACAGGGGGGGGAGACCCAGTACTTC. Residues: CASSPRWEQGGETQYF. This chain links TRBV4-2 with TRBJ2-5; D may be TRBD1 (8 bases). V was pared by 4 bases and J by 5 bases, with 20 bases between. The germline CDR1 and CDR2 sequences are LGHNA and YNFKEQ. The CDR3 has 16 residues.

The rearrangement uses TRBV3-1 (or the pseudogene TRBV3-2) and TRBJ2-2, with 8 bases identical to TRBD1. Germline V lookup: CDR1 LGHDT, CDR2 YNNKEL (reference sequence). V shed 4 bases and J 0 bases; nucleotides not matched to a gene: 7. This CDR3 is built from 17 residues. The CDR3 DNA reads TGTGCCAGCAGCCCTCAAACAGGGGGTGCGAACACCGGGGAGCTGTTTTTT. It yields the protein CASSPQTGGANTGELFF.

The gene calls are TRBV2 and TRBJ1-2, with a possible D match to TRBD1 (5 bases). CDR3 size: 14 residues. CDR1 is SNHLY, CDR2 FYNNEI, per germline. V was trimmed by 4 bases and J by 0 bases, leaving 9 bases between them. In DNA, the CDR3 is TGTGCCAGCAGTGTGGGACTTGCTAACTATGGCTACACCTTC. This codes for CASSVGLANYGYTF. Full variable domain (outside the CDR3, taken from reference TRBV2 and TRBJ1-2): EPEVTQTPSHQVTQMGQEVILRCVPISNHLYFYWYRQILGQKVEFLVSFYNNEISEKSEIFDDQFSVERPDGSNFTLKIRSTKLEDSAMYFCASSVGLANYGYTFGSGTRLTVV.

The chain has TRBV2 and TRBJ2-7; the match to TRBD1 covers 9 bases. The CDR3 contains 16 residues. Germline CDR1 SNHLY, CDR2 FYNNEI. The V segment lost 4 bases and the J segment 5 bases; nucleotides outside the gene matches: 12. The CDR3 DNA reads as TGTGCCAGCAGTGGTCACCCGGGACAGGGTAAGGACGAGCAGTACTTC. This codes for CASSGHPGQGKDEQYF.